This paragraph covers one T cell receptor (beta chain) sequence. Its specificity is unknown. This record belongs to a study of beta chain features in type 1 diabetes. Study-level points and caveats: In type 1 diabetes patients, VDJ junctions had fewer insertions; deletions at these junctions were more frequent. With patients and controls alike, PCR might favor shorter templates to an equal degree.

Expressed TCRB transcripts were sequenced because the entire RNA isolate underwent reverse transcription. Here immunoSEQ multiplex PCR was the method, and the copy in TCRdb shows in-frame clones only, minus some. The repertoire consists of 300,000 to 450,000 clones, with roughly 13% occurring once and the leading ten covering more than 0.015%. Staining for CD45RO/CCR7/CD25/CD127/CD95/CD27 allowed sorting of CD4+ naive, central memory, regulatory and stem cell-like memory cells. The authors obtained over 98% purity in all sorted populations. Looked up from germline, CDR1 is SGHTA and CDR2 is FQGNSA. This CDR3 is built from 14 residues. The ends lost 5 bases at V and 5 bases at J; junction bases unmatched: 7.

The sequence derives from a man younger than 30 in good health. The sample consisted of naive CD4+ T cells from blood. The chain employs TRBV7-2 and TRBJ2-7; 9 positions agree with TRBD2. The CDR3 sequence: CASSRLAELDEQYF. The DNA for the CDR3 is TGTGCCAGCAGCAGACTAGCGGAGCTAGACGAGCAGTACTTC.